The subject of this entry is one TCR beta chain. What it binds is unknown. This record belongs to a study of CD4 T cells in relation to SARS-CoV-2 and coronaviruses. Study-wide findings and caveats: In roughly 60% of donors, memory CD4+ clonotypes crossrecognized SARS-CoV-2 and at least one common cold coronavirus spike. SARS-CoV-2-driven expansion was significantly weaker in crossreactive than monoreactive clones. No crossreactivity against non-spike viral proteins was tested here.

With 3 bases clipped from V and 3 bases from J, the junction kept 2 bases outside the gene matches. Germline loops: CDR1 SGHVS, CDR2 FNYEAQ. This CDR3 comprises 14 residues. Before the COVID-19 pandemic, during about 2011-2019, CD4+ T cells were taken from unexposed donors. Naive and memory CD4+ T cell DNA was deep-sequenced without culture. Sequenced by immunoSEQ multiplex PCR; TCRdb stores in-frame clones only, minus some. The sample shows tens of thousands of clones, 86% of them seen only once. The source is a human donor in good health. The rearrangement links TRBV7-6 to TRBJ2-5, with 9 nucleotides matching TRBD2. What was sequenced was memory CD4+ T cells from PBMCs. CDR3 loop: CASSLLAGEETQYF. Here the CDR3 DNA reads TGTGCCAGCAGCTTGTTAGCGGGGGAAGAGACCCAGTACTTC.